These T cell receptor beta chains were read from a single sample in a study of blood T cell repertoires in COVID-19. The data were produced by immunoSEQ multiplex PCR, yet TCRdb's version contains in-frame clones alone and is incomplete. The data contain 50,000 or so clones, about 89% of them singletons. Sequences were obtained from peripheral blood. These receptors all stem from a man between 65 and 79 years old with active COVID-19. The CDR3 runs from the conserved cysteine through the conserved F or W. The D gene is left open where the match is weak. Expanded clones are given a class, and other clones once, few, many or no size at all.

v_call	clone_size	j_call	d_call	cdr3_aa	cdr3_nt
TRBV7-3	-	TRBJ2-3	-	CASSLTQHTRTDTQYF	TGTGCCAGCAGCTTAACACAGCATACTAGAACAGATACGCAGTATTTT
TRBV3-1/TRBV3-2	-	TRBJ2-2	TRBD1	CASSRDRDYTGELFF	TGTGCCAGCAGCCGGGACAGGGATTACACCGGGGAGCTGTTTTTT
TRBV6-5	-	TRBJ2-5	TRBD1	CASRDLQGEETQYF	TGTGCCAGCAGAGATTTACAGGGGGAAGAGACCCAGTACTTC
TRBV4-2	-	TRBJ2-7	TRBD2	CASSQDLTSGGYEQYF	TGTGCCAGCAGCCAAGATTTAACTAGCGGGGGGTACGAGCAGTACTTC
TRBV6-5	-	TRBJ2-5	-	CASSYSGGDPETQYF	TGTGCCAGCAGTTACTCAGGAGGGGATCCGGAGACCCAGTACTTC
TRBV7-9	-	TRBJ1-5	-	CASSVGQGLNQPQHF	TGTGCCAGCAGCGTGGGGCAGGGTCTGAATCAGCCCCAGCATTTT
TRBV5-6	-	TRBJ1-6	TRBD1	CASSGGQYNSPLHF	TGTGCCAGCAGCGGGGGACAGTATAATTCACCCCTCCACTTT
TRBV7-9	-	TRBJ1-2	-	CASSLEDRPLYGYTF	TGTGCCAGCAGCTTAGAAGACAGGCCGCTCTATGGCTACACCTTC
TRBV5-1	-	TRBJ2-5	-	CASSSGQTQETQYF	TGCGCCAGCAGCTCTGGACAGACCCAAGAGACCCAGTACTTC
TRBV7-9	-	TRBJ2-1	-	CASSLDSLAGEFF	TGTGCCAGCAGCTTAGATAGTCTGGCAGGGGAGTTCTTC
TRBV15	-	TRBJ2-2	TRBD2	CATSNTGTSSTPGELFF	TGTGCCACCAGCAACACCGGGACTAGCAGTACCCCCGGGGAGCTGTTTTTT
TRBV3-1/TRBV3-2	-	TRBJ2-1	TRBD2	CASSLTSGRSYNEQFF	TGTGCCAGCAGCCTCACTAGCGGGCGCTCCTACAATGAGCAGTTCTTC
TRBV10-2	-	TRBJ1-1	-	CASSDPDGINTEAFF	TGCGCCAGCAGTGATCCGGACGGGATAAACACTGAAGCTTTCTTT
TRBV18	once	TRBJ1-5	TRBD1	CASSAGTANQPQHF	TGTGCCAGCTCTGCCGGGACAGCTAATCAGCCCCAGCATTTT
TRBV10-1	-	TRBJ2-2	-	CASRGDTSTGELFF	TGCGCCAGCAGAGGGGACACTTCCACCGGGGAGCTGTTTTTT
TRBV19	-	TRBJ1-5	TRBD1	CASRLRDRGYGGQPQHF	TGTGCCAGTAGACTCCGGGACAGGGGATATGGAGGTCAGCCCCAGCATTTT
TRBV19	-	TRBJ1-5	-	CASSIESTVSNQPQHF	TGTGCCAGTAGTATAGAGAGTACAGTTAGCAATCAGCCCCAGCATTTT
TRBV6-1	-	TRBJ2-7	TRBD1	CASSEKWTGYEQYF	TGTGCCAGCAGTGAAAAGTGGACAGGCTACGAGCAGTACTTC
TRBV19	-	TRBJ1-5	-	CASRSTGQPQHF	TGTGCCAGTAGGTCCACAGGTCAGCCCCAGCATTTT